These T cell receptor beta chains were read from a single sample in a study of OX40 agonist ivuxolimab in advanced cancers. Assay: immunoSEQ multiplex PCR; the TCRdb copy retains only in-frame clones and omits some. The sample lists 50,000 to 65,000 clones, over 70% occurring once. Sequencing used CD4+ or CD8+ T cells sorted from blood, obtained in a trial of the OX40 agonist ivuxolimab. These receptors originate from an adult with an advanced solid tumor such as melanoma, head and neck, liver or kidney cancer. The CDR3 runs from the conserved cysteine through the conserved F or W.

v_call: TRBV7-2
j_call: TRBJ2-1
cdr3_aa: CASSLVFTDNEQFF

v_call: TRBV19
j_call: TRBJ1-2
cdr3_aa: CASISTEARYGYTF

v_call: TRBV6-1
j_call: TRBJ1-5
cdr3_aa: CASSRDWGDQPQHF

v_call: TRBV6-1
j_call: TRBJ1-3
cdr3_aa: CASKDREISGNTIYF

v_call: TRBV21-1
j_call: TRBJ2-2
cdr3_aa: CASSNLATGSTGELFF

v_call: TRBV2
j_call: TRBJ2-1
cdr3_aa: CASSRSGSQYNEQFF

v_call: TRBV4-1
j_call: TRBJ2-7
cdr3_aa: CASSQGAKGHGVQYF

v_call: TRBV2
j_call: TRBJ1-5
cdr3_aa: CASSEVQGGQPQHF

v_call: TRBV5-6
j_call: TRBJ1-5
cdr3_aa: CASSLYGGSNQPQHF

v_call: TRBV6-1
j_call: TRBJ1-5
cdr3_aa: CASSEAGLRQPQHF

v_call: TRBV2
j_call: TRBJ2-7
cdr3_aa: CASSELGNPTLQYF

v_call: TRBV19
j_call: TRBJ2-3
cdr3_aa: CASSIVADTQYF

v_call: TRBV5-4
j_call: TRBJ2-3
cdr3_aa: CASSRRLAGRTDTQYF

v_call: TRBV4-1
j_call: TRBJ2-1
cdr3_aa: CASSQSGTSKAFF

v_call: TRBV9
j_call: TRBJ2-2
cdr3_aa: CASSPNLANTGELFF